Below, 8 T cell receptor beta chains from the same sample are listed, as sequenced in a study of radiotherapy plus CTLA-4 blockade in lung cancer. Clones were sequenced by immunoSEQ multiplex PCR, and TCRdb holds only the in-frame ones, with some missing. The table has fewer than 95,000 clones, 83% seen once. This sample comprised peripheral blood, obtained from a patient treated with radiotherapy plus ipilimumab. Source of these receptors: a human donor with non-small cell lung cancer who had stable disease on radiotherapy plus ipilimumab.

In DNA, the CDR3 is TGTGCCAGTAGTATAGGGAGATCACCCGGTCAGCCCCAGCATTTT. It codes for CASSIGRSPGQPQHF. The rearrangement uses TRBV19 and TRBJ1-5; no clear D. This CDR3 has 15 amino acids. V was pared by 1 base and J by 6 bases, with 13 bases between. Germline lookup yields CDR1 LNHDA and CDR2 SQIVND (reference sequence).

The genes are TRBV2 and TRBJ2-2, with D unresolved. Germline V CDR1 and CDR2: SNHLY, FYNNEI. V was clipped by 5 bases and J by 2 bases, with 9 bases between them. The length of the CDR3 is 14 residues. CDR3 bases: TGTGCCAGCAGTAAGTCTGTTAACACCGGGGAGCTGTTTTTT. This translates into CASSKSVNTGELFF.

CDR3 amino acids: CASSVGGVSEAFF. CDR3 nucleotides: TGTGCCAGCAGCGTGGGAGGGGTCAGTGAAGCTTTCTTT. The chain recombines TRBV9 with TRBJ1-1, with D possibly being TRBD1 (5 bases). Germline V gene data show CDR1 as SGDLS and CDR2 as YYNGEE. The CDR3 is made up of 13 amino acids. Trimming took 2 bases from V and 7 from J, leaving 12 bases between them.

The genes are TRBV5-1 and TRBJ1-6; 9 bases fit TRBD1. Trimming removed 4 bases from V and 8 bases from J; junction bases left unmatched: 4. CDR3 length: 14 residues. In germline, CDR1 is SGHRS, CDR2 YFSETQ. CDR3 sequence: CASSAGQGYSPLHF. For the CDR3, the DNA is TGCGCCAGCAGCGCCGGACAGGGGTATTCACCCCTCCACTTT.

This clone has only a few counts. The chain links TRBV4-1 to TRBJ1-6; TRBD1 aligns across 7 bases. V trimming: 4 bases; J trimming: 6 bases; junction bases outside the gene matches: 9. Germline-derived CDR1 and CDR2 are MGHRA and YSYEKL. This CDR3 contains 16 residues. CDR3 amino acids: CASSPESPGGNSPLHF. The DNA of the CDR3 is TGCGCCAGCAGCCCGGAATCCCCAGGGGGTAATTCACCCCTCCACTTT.

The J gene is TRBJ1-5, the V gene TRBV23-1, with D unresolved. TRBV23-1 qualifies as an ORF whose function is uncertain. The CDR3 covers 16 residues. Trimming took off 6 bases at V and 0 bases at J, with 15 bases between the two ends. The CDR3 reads CASSLLSQTSNQPQHF. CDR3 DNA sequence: TGCGCCAGCAGCCTATTATCACAGACTAGCAATCAGCCCCAGCATTTT.

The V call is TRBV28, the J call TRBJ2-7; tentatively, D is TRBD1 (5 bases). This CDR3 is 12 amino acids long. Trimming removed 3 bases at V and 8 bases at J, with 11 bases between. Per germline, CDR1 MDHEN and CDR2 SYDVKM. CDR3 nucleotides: TGTGCCAGCAGTTTTGGCAGGGAACAGCAGTACTTC. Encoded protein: CASSFGREQQYF.

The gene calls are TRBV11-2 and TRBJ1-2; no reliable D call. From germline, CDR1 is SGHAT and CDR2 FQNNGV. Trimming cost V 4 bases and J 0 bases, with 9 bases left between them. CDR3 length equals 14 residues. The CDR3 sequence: CASSSRPANYGYTF. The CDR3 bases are TGTGCCAGCAGCTCGCGACCAGCTAACTATGGCTACACCTTC.